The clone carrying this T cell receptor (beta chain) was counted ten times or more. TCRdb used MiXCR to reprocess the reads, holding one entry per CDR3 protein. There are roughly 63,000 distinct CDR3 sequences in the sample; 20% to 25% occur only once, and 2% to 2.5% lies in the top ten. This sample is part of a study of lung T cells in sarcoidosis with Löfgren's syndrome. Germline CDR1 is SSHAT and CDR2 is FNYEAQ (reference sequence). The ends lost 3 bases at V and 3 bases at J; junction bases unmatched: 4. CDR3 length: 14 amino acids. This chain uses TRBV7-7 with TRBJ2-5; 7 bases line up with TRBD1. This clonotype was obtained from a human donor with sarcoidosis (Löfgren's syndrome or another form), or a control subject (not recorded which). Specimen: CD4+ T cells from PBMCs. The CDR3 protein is CASSFGDSEETQYF. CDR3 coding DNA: TGTGCCAGCAGCTTCGGGGACAGCGAAGAGACCCAGTACTTC.